Described below is a single T cell receptor (beta chain) sequence and its context. Clones were sequenced by immunoSEQ multiplex PCR, and TCRdb holds only the in-frame ones, with some missing. In the table there are around 30,000 clones, more than 85% of which are singletons. This entry belongs to a study of T cell changes during pregnancy in multiple sclerosis. The CDR3 has 16 residues. V was pared by 5 bases and J by 5 bases, with 9 bases of the junction left unmatched. Germline CDR1 reads SGHRS; CDR2 reads YFSETQ. The sequenced sample was CD4+ T cells from peripheral blood mononuclear cells, obtained after pregnancy. This chain joins TRBV5-1 and TRBJ2-5; 13 nucleotides match TRBD2. The clonotype was recovered from a female donor with multiple sclerosis, enrolled in a pregnancy study. This CDR3 is CASSPTSGRALETQYF. The DNA of the CDR3 is TGCGCCAGCAGTCCAACTAGCGGGAGGGCCCTGGAGACCCAGTACTTC.